This T cell receptor (beta chain) came from a study of blood T cell repertoires in COVID-19. Background on the study: Acute and convalescent COVID-19 samples came from the United States, Italy and Spain. T cells, B-cell-depleted T cells, or PBMCs provided the cDNA or gDNA that served as material.

The CDR3 loop spans 13 amino acids. CDR1 is SNHLY and CDR2 is FYNNEI in the germline V gene. V was shortened by 6 bases and J by 7 bases, with 12 bases between the two germline ends. As handled by the study authors: Amplification with reference gene primers provided the estimates of nucleated cell counts. This table comes from immunoSEQ multiplex PCR, and its TCRdb copy is limited to in-frame clones, with some not included. The V and J calls and the clone size are those of that table, but D and trimming were determined from the DNA. Found here are under 200,000 clones, approximately 91% of them singletons; the top ten hold about 2.1%.

This receptor was taken from a man aged 70 or older with active or convalescent COVID-19. V is TRBV2 and J is TRBJ2-2; tentative D call: TRBD1 (5 bases). Source material: peripheral blood. CDR3 amino acids: CASRDHRLGELFF. CDR3 coding DNA: TGTGCCAGCAGAGATCACAGGCTCGGGGAGCTGTTTTTT.